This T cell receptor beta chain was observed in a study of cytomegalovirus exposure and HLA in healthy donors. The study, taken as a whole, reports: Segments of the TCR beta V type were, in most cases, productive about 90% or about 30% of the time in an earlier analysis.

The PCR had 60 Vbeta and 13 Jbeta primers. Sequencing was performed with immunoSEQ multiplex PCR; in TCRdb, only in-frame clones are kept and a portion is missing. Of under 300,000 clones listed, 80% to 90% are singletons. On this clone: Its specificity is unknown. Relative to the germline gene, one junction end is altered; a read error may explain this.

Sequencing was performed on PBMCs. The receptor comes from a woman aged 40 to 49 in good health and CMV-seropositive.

The CDR3 sequence is CASSLRFYSEQFF. Written as DNA, the CDR3 is TGTGCTAGCAGCTTACGGTTCTACAGTGAGCAGTTCTTC. This chain links TRBV7-7 with TRBJ2-1; D not certain. Germline-derived CDR1 and CDR2 are SSHAT and FNYEAQ (reference sequence). The CDR3 contains 13 residues.